The source of this T cell receptor (beta chain) is a study of cytomegalovirus exposure and HLA in healthy donors. General observations from the study: Data from an earlier analysis indicated that most TCR beta V segments were productive either about 90% or about 30% of the time. Sequence variants that were highly shared formed a cluster that was likely a sequencing artifact.

With 60 Vbeta and 13 Jbeta primers, the PCR was carried out. TCRdb's table, derived via immunoSEQ multiplex PCR, lists solely in-frame clones and lacks some. This sample yields about 210,000 clones, of which over 75% are seen a single time; about a tenth belongs to the top ten. Trimming stripped 7 bases from V and 0 bases from J, with 16 bases between. The CDR3 runs to 16 residues. Per the germline V gene, CDR1 is MNHNY and CDR2 is SVGAGI (reference sequence). With respect to this clone: The antigen remains unidentified.

Nominally healthy donors provided the samples, though records likely missed some immune exposures. Sequenced input: PBMCs. The clonotype was recovered from a woman in her fifties or sixties in good health and CMV-seropositive. The V call is TRBV6-6, the J call TRBJ1-3; D not certain. CDR3 region: CASKIGSRSSGNTIYF. The CDR3 nucleotides read TGTGCCAGCAAGATAGGCAGTAGGAGCTCTGGAAACACCATATATTTT.